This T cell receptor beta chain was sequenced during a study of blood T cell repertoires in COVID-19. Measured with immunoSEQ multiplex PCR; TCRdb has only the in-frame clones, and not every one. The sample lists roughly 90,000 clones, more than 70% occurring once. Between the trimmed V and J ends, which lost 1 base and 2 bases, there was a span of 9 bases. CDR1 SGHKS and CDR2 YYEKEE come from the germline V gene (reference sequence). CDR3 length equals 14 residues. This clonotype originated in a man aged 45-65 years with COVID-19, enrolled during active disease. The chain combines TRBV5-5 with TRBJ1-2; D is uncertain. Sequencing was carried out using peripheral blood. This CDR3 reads CASSLYAGNYGYTF. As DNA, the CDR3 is TGTGCCAGCAGCTTGTATGCAGGCAACTATGGCTACACCTTC.